The source of this T cell receptor beta chain is a study of T cell responses to AZD1222 COVID-19 vaccine. This clone was detected a few times. Its antigen is undetermined. V lost 6 bases, J lost 5 bases, and 8 bases lay in between. This CDR3 spans 11 amino acids. Germline V lookup: CDR1 LNHDA, CDR2 SQIVND (reference sequence). Study-level findings and limits: Regions 160-218 and 743-854 dominated among vaccine-associated CD4 TCRs spanning spike. Two doses of AZD1222 preceded a rise in Spike-specific TCR breadth and depth. Of the AZD1222 recipients, only six were seropositive at baseline.

Profiling relied on immunoSEQ multiplex PCR, and the TCRdb table lists in-frame clones only, not all of them. The table lists about 86,000 clones, approximately 91% of them singletons. This receptor was taken from an adult who received the AZD1222 COVID-19 vaccine. This chain joins TRBV19 and TRBJ2-7, with D possibly being TRBD1 or TRBD2 (5 bases each). Material: peripheral blood, obtained 28 days after the second AZD1222 dose. CDR3 sequence (DNA): TGTGCCAGTAGGAGGGGTGACGAGCAGTACTTC. Translating it yields CASRRGDEQYF.